One and the same sample provided the 20 T cell receptor beta chains below, sequenced in a study of T cell responses to AZD1222 COVID-19 vaccine. TCRdb keeps only in-frame clones here, not all; method: immunoSEQ multiplex PCR. Found here are about 150,000 clones, roughly nine tenths of them singletons; the top ten hold 2.5% to 4%. Sequenced here: peripheral blood, sampled 28 days after the second AZD1222 dose. All receptors come from an adult who received the AZD1222 COVID-19 vaccine.

The V and J genes are TRBV5-1 and TRBJ1-2, with a possible D match to TRBD1 (6 bases). The germline V gene has CDR1 SGHRS and CDR2 YFSETQ. The CDR3 is 13 residues long. V was trimmed by 6 bases and J by 3 bases, leaving 12 bases between them. CDR3 in DNA: TGCGCCAGCACCTTACAGGGAGACTATGGCTACACCTTC. As protein: CASTLQGDYGYTF.

The V gene is TRBV10-1, the J gene TRBJ2-7; D is unclear. Germline V gives CDR1 WNHNN, CDR2 SYGVQD (reference sequence). This CDR3 is 13 amino acids long. The V gene lost 2 bases and the J gene lost 3 bases, with 8 bases spanning the gap. This CDR3 reads CASSETDFYEQYF. The CDR3 region has the DNA TGCGCCAGCAGTGAGACTGACTTCTACGAGCAGTACTTC.

The V gene is TRBV7-3, the J gene TRBJ2-2, with TRBD2 as a possible D gene (5 bases). The germline V and J ends were trimmed by 3 bases and 7 bases, with 15 bases remaining between them. The CDR3 contains 15 residues. Germline lookup yields CDR1 SGHTA and CDR2 FQGTGA. This CDR3 reads CASSFLGVADGELFF. CDR3 DNA: TGTGCCAGCAGCTTTCTCGGGGTCGCCGACGGGGAGCTGTTTTTT.

This clone appeared a single time. The rearrangement joins TRBV10-3 to TRBJ2-2; 7 bases are shared with TRBD2. CDR3 size: 14 residues. The ends lost 7 bases at V and 5 bases at J; junction bases unmatched: 7. CDR1 and CDR2 (germline): ENHRY, SYGVKD. The CDR3 here is CAITPSGTTGELFF. Written as DNA, the CDR3 is TGTGCCATCACTCCTAGCGGAACTACCGGGGAGCTGTTTTTT.

This clone has a single count. The rearrangement uses TRBV4-1 and TRBJ2-4; 10 bases are a match to TRBD2. With V trimmed by 1 base and J by 3 bases, 15 bases remained unmatched. From germline, CDR1 is MGHRA and CDR2 YSYEKL. The length of the CDR3 is 20 residues. The CDR3 DNA reads TGCGCCAGCAGCCAAGGAGGGCTAGCGGGAGACCCAGGGGACAAAAACATTCAGTACTTC. Translation gives CASSQGGLAGDPGDKNIQYF.

This clone has a single count. The chain combines TRBV18 with TRBJ2-7; a possible D gene is TRBD1 (6 bases). V gave up 3 bases and J gave up 3 bases, with 12 bases separating them. This CDR3 region has 14 residues. Germline CDR1 reads KGHSH; CDR2 reads LQKENI. This chain's CDR3 is CASSPRTEIYEQYF. The CDR3 DNA reads as TGTGCCAGCTCACCGCGGACAGAGATCTACGAGCAGTACTTC. Supplemented by reference TRBV18 and TRBJ2-7, the full variable domain reads NAGVMQNPRHLVRRRGQEARLRCSPMKGHSHVYWYRQLPEEGLKFMVYLQKENIIDESGMPKERFSAEFPKEGPSILRIQQVVRGDSAAYFCASSPRTEIYEQYFGPGTRLTVT.

The chain combines TRBV30 with TRBJ2-1; 10 bases align to TRBD2. Germline V gives CDR1 GTSNPN, CDR2 SVGIG (reference sequence). The CDR3 runs to 14 residues. V lost 0 bases to trimming and J lost 6 bases; unmatched junction nucleotides: 2. The CDR3 region has the DNA TGTGCCTGGAGTGTCGCTAGCGGGAGCAATGAGCAGTTCTTC. Protein sequence: CAWSVASGSNEQFF.

The table lists this clone with a few counts. V and J are TRBV5-1 and TRBJ2-7; weak D call: TRBD1 (6 bases). This CDR3 has 14 residues. V was trimmed by 3 bases and J by 3 bases, leaving 13 bases between them. The germline CDR1 and CDR2 sequences are SGHRS and YFSETQ. The chain's CDR3 is CASSWGQFGYEQYF. CDR3 bases: TGCGCCAGCAGCTGGGGACAATTTGGCTACGAGCAGTACTTC. Full variable domain (missing parts from reference TRBV5-1 and TRBJ2-7): KAGVTQTPRYLIKTRGQQVTLSCSPISGHRSVSWYQQTPGQGLQFLFEYFSETQRNKGNFPGRFSGRQFSNSRSEMNVSTLELGDSALYLCASSWGQFGYEQYFGPGTRLTVT.

V and J are TRBV29-1 and TRBJ1-2; D is ambiguous. The CDR3 totals 13 residues. The V gene's germline CDR1 is SQVTM and CDR2 ANQGSEA. V was shortened by 7 bases and J by 2 bases, with 14 bases between the two germline ends. The CDR3, as DNA: TGCAGCGGAAGGGAGGGCTCGAACTATGGCTACACCTTC. It encodes CSGREGSNYGYTF.

The chain joins TRBV2 to TRBJ2-3; 14 nucleotides line up with TRBD2. CDR3 length: 18 amino acids. The J segment lost 6 bases and the V segment lost 8 bases, leaving 16 bases of the junction unmatched. Germline assignment: CDR1 SNHLY and CDR2 FYNNEI. CDR3 DNA: TGTGCCAGCGAGGACCCCTACGCGAGACTAGCGGGAGGGGATACGCAGTATTTT. It specifies CASEDPYARLAGGDTQYF.

This clone appeared once. The chain employs TRBV18 and TRBJ2-7; D gene uncertain. This CDR3 has 15 residues. Germline V gene sequence: CDR1 KGHSH, CDR2 LQKENI. The ends were cut back, 2 bases at V and 6 bases at J, with 17 bases in the middle. In DNA form, the CDR3 reads TGTGCCAGCTCACCATATGGGTCCCCTGATGGCGAGCAGTACTTC. This sequence encodes CASSPYGSPDGEQYF.

This chain joins TRBV4-1 and TRBJ2-2; possible D gene TRBD2, 6 bases. CDR3 size: 17 residues. V was clipped by 4 bases and J by 0 bases, with 15 bases between them. CDR1 is MGHRA and CDR2 is YSYEKL in the germline V gene. In DNA form, the CDR3 reads TGCGCCAGCAGCCGAGCTAGCGCAGGCCCGAACACCGGGGAGCTGTTTTTT. It encodes CASSRASAGPNTGELFF.

The CDR3 here is CASSLVPASGRYEQYF. CDR3 nucleotide sequence: TGTGCCAGCAGTTTAGTCCCGGCTAGCGGGAGGTACGAGCAGTACTTC. V and J are TRBV27 and TRBJ2-7, with 11 bases lining up with TRBD2. This CDR3 contains 16 residues. Germline V CDR1 and CDR2: MNHEY, SMNVEV (reference sequence). The junction had 7 bases not matched to a gene; V was cut back by 2 bases and J by 4 bases.

The rearrangement links TRBV11-3 to TRBJ2-7; a weak D match, TRBD1 (7 bases). The CDR3 consists of 12 residues. Trimming pared 8 bases from V and 4 bases from J, leaving 12 bases between. Per the germline V gene, CDR1 is SGHNT and CDR2 is YENEEA. For the CDR3, the DNA is TGTGCCAGCGGCGGGACAGCGTACGAGCAGTACTTC. It is translated as CASGGTAYEQYF.

The gene calls are TRBV6-4 and TRBJ2-3, with TRBD1 identical over 8 bases. Germline lookup yields CDR1 MRHNA and CDR2 SNTAGT. CDR3 length: 13 amino acids. With V trimmed by 6 bases and J by 5 bases, 4 bases remained unmatched. The chain's CDR3 is CASRDRDGDTQYF. CDR3 in DNA: TGTGCCAGCAGGGACAGGGACGGAGATACGCAGTATTTT.

The chain is built from TRBV5-1 and TRBJ1-2; maybe TRBD1 (6 bases). Trimming stripped 4 bases from V and 2 bases from J, with 9 bases between. Germline lookup yields CDR1 SGHRS and CDR2 YFSETQ. The CDR3 has 13 residues. The DNA for the CDR3 is TGCGCCAGCAGCCCGGACAGAAACTATGGCTACACCTTC. Protein sequence: CASSPDRNYGYTF.

This clone has only a few counts. This chain links TRBV2 with TRBJ2-2; 8 bases agree with TRBD1. Germline V CDR1 and CDR2: SNHLY, FYNNEI. V dropped 8 bases and J dropped 6; count of bases not matched to a gene: 5. The CDR3 is 13 residues long. CDR3: CASQDRAPGELFF. The DNA of the CDR3 is TGTGCCAGCCAGGACAGGGCGCCCGGGGAGCTGTTTTTT.

The chain combines TRBV5-1 with TRBJ1-6; perhaps TRBD1 as D (6 bases). This CDR3 has 15 amino acids. Trimming removed 4 bases from V and 3 bases from J, with 11 bases in between. The V gene's germline CDR1 is SGHRS and CDR2 YFSETQ. The CDR3 reads CASSRDIGYNSPLHF. The CDR3, as DNA: TGCGCCAGCAGCAGGGACATTGGCTATAATTCACCCCTCCACTTT.

The J gene is TRBJ1-3, the V gene TRBV10-3; 8 positions agree with TRBD1. V lost 3 bases, J lost 0 bases, and 1 base stayed unmatched. The V gene's germline CDR1 is ENHRY and CDR2 SYGVKD. The CDR3 runs 15 residues. CDR3 loop: CAISEQGDSGNTIYF. CDR3 nucleotide sequence: TGTGCCATCAGTGAACAGGGGGACTCTGGAAACACCATATATTTT.

The rearrangement links TRBV5-6 to TRBJ1-1; possible D gene TRBD1, 5 bases. The length of the CDR3 is 14 residues. Germline V gene sequence: CDR1 SGHDT, CDR2 YYEEEE. Trimming took 2 bases from V and 7 from J, leaving 15 bases between them. CDR3 nucleotide sequence: TGTGCCAGCAGCTTCTCGAGGGGCGCGAGTGAAGCTTTCTTT. Its translation is CASSFSRGASEAFF.